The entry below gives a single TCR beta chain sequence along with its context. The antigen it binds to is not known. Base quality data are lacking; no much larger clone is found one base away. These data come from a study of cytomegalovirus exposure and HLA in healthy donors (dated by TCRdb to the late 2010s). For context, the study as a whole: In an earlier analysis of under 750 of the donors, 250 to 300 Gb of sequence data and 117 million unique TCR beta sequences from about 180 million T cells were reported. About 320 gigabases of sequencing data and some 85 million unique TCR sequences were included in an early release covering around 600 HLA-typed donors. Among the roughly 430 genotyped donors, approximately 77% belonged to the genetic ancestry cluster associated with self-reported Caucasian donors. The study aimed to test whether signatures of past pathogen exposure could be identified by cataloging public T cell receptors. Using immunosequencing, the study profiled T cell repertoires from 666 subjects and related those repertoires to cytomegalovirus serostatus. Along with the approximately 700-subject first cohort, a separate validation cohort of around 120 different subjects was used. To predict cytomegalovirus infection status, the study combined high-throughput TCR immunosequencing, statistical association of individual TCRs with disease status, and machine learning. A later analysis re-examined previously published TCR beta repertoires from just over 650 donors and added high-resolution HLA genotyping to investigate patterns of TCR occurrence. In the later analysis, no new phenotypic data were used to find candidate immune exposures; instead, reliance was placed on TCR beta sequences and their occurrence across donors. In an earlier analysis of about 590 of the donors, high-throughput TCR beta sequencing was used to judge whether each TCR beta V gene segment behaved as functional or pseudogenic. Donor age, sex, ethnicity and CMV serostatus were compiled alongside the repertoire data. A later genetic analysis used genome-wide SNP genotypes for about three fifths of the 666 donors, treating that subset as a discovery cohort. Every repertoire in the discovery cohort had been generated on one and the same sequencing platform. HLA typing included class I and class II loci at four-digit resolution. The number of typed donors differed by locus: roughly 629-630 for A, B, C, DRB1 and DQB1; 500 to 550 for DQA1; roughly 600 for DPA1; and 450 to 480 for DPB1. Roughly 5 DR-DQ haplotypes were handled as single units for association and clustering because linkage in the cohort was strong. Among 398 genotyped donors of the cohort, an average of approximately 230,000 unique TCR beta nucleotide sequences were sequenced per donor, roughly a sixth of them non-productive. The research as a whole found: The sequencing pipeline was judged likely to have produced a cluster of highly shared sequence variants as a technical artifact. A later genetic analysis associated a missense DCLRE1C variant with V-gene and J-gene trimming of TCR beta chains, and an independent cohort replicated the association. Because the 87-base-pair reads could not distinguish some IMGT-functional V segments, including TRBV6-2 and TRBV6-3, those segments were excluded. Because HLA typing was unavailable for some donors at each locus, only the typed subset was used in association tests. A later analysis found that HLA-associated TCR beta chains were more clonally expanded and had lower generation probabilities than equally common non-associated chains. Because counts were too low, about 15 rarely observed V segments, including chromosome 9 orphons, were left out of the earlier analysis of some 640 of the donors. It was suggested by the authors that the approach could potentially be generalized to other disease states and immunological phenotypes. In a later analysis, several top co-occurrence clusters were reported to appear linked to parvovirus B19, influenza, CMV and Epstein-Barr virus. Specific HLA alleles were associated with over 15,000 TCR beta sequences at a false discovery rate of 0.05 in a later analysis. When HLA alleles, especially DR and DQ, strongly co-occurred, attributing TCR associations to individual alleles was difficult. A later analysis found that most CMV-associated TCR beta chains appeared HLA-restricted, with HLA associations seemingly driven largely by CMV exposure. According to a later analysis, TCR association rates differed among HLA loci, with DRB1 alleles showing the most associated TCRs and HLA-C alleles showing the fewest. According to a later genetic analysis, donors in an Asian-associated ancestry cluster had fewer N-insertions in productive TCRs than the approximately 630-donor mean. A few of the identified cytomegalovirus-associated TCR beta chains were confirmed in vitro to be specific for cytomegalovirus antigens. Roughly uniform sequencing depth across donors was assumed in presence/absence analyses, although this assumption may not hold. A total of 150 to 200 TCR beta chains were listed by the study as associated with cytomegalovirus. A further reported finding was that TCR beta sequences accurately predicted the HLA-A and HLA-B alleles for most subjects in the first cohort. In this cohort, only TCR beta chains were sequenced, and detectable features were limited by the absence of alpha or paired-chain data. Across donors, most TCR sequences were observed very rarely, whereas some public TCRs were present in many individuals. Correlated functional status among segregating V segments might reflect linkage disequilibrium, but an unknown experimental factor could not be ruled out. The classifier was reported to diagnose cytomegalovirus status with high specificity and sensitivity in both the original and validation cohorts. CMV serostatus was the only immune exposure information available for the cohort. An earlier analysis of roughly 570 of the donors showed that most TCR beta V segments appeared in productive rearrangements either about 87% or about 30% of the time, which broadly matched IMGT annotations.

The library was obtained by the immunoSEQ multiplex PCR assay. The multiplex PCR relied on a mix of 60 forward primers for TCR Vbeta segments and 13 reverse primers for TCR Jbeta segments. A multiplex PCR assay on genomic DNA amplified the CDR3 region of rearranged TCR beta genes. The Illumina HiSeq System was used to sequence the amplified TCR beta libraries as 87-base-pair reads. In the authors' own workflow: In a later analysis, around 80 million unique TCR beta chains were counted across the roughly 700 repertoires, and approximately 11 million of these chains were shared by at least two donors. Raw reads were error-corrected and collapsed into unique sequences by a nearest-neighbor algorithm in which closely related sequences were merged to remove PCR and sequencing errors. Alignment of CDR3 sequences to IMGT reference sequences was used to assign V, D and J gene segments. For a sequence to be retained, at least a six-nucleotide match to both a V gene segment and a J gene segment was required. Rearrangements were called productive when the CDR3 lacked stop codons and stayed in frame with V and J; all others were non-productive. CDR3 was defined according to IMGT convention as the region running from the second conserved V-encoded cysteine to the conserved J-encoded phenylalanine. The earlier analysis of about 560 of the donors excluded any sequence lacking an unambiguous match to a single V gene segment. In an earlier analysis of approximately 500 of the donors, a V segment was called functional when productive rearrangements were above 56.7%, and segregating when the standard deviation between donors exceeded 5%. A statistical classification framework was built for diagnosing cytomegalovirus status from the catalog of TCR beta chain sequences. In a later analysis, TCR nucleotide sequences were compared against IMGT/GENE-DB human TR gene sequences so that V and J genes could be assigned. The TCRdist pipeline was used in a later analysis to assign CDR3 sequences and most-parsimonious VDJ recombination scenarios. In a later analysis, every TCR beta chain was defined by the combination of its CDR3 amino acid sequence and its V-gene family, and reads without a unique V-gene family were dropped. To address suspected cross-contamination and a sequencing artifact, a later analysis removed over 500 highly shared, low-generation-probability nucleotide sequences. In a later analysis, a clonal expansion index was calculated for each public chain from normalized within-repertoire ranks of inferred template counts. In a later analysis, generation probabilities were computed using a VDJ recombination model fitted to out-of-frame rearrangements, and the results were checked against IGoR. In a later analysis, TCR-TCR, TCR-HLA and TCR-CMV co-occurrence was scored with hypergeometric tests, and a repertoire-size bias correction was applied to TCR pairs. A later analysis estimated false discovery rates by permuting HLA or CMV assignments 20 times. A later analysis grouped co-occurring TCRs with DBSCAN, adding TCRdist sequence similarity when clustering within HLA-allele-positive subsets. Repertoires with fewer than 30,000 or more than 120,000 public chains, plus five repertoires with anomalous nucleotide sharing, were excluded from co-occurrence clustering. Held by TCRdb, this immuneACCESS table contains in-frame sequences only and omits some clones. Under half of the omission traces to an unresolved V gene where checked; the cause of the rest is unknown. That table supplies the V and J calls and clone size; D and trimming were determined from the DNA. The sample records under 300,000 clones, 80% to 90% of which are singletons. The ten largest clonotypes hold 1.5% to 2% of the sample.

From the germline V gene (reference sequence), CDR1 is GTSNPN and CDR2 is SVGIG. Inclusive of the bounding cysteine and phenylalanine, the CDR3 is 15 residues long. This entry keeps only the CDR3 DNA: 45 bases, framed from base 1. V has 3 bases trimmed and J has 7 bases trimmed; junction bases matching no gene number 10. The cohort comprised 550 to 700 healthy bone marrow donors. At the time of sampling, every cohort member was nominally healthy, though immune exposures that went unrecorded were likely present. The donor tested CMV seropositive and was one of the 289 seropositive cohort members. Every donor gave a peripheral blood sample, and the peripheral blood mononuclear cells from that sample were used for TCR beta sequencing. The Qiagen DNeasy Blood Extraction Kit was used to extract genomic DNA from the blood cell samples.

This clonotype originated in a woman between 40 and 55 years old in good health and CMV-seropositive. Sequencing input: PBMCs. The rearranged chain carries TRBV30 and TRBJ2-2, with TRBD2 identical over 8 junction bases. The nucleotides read TGTGCCTGGAGATTAGGACTAGCCGAGGGCGGGGAGCTGTTTTTT. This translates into CAWRLGLAEGGELFF.